The clone carrying this TCR beta chain was seen ten or more times. The antigen is not known. This sample was included in a study of T-cell reconstitution after alpha-beta-depleted transplantation in children. It was with unique molecular identifiers that the TCRbeta library was prepared. TCRdb independently ran MiXCR on the PCR reads; one entry per CDR3 protein. Of about 460,000 distinct CDR3 sequences in the sample, roughly 10% were seen once. Losses at the gene ends were 5 bases for V and 0 bases for J; bases not matched to a gene: 5. This CDR3 is built from 15 residues. Overall study results and limits: The high TCRbeta diversity at day 60 in some patients came from surviving recipient T cells and thymic progenitors. After one year, T-cell counts and TCRbeta diversity mostly came from new T cells. Alpha-beta T cells present about two months after transplant were reported to originate from several hundred expanded graft clones.

The sequencing here drew on PBMCs, taken before TCRalphabeta/CD19-depleted stem cell transplant. The chain uses TRBV12-3 or TRBV12-4 and TRBJ2-3; the match to TRBD2 covers 7 bases. The TCR sequence derives from a child aged 2-15 years with inherited bone marrow failure, due to receive a stem cell transplant. CDR3 coding DNA: TGTGCCAGCAGTAACCTAGCGGCTAGCACAGATACGCAGTATTTT. This codes for CASSNLAASTDTQYF.